Presented here are 23 T cell receptor beta chains from one specimen sequenced in a study of CD8 T cells in ankylosing spondylitis. Which antigens these TCRs recognize remains unknown. Study-level findings and limits: Seemingly distinctive of ankylosing spondylitis blood was a TCR beta motif formed by eight highly homologous variants.

MiXCR, run by TCRdb on the 5' RACE reads, gives a single entry per CDR3 protein. The sample has 700,000 or so distinct CDR3 sequences; roughly 20% are singletons. The sequencing input was blood, either unsorted or a sorted T cell fraction (not recorded which). The receptors here all came from a male donor with ankylosing spondylitis.

This clonotype was counted a few times. The chain employs TRBV6-2 or TRBV6-3 and TRBJ2-1, with D tentatively TRBD2 (6 bases). From germline, CDR1 is MNHEY and CDR2 SVGEGT. The V end lost 8 bases, the J end lost 4 bases, and 15 bases lay between the germline ends. The length of the CDR3 is 14 residues. The CDR3 nucleotides read TGTGCCAGCTCGCGGGGTAGCGGTTACAATGAGCAGTTCTTC. Its translation is CASSRGSGYNEQFF.

This chain links TRBV10-3 with TRBJ2-1; D tentatively reads TRBD1 or TRBD2 (5 bases each). The CDR3 consists of 14 residues. Trimming left V 6 bases short and J 6 bases short, with 15 bases between. Germline CDR1 ENHRY, CDR2 SYGVKD. The CDR3 region is CAIRGAGTSNEQFF. DNA of the CDR3: TGTGCCATCAGGGGAGCCGGGACGAGCAATGAGCAGTTCTTC.

The rearrangement links TRBV5-1 to TRBJ1-3; 9 nucleotides line up with TRBD1. J lost 7 bases, V lost 4 bases, and 9 bases had no gene match. This CDR3 contains 15 residues. The germline V gene encodes CDR1 SGHRS and CDR2 YFSETQ. CDR3 residues: CASSEGTGRANTIYF. Here the CDR3 DNA reads TGCGCCAGCAGCGAAGGGACAGGGAGGGCGAACACCATATATTTT.

This clonotype has only a few counts. This chain joins TRBV5-1 and TRBJ2-1; 9 nucleotides align to TRBD2. This CDR3 is 16 amino acids long. Germline CDR1 reads SGHRS; CDR2 reads YFSETQ. The ends lost 3 bases at V and 6 bases at J; junction bases unmatched: 10. The CDR3 DNA reads as TGCGCCAGCAGCTCAACCAGTGGGACTAGCCCCAATGAGCAGTTCTTC. Translation gives CASSSTSGTSPNEQFF.

There are many counts of this clonotype. The rearrangement links TRBV10-3 to TRBJ1-1; perhaps TRBD1 as D (5 bases). Germline values: CDR1 ENHRY, CDR2 SYGVKD. V lost 4 bases and J lost 7, with 16 bases in between. The CDR3 is 14 residues long. DNA for the CDR3: TGTGCCATCAGTGGGGAGGTGACAGCAAATGAAGCTTTCTTT. Protein product: CAISGEVTANEAFF.

V is TRBV6-5 and J is TRBJ1-1; TRBD1 matches at 8 bases. V lost 1 base to trimming and J lost 7 bases; unmatched junction nucleotides: 5. CDR3 length: 14 amino acids. The germline V gene encodes CDR1 MNHEY and CDR2 SVGAGI. This CDR3 is CASSYYRGSGEAFF. The DNA of the CDR3 is TGTGCCAGCAGTTACTACAGGGGGTCTGGTGAAGCTTTCTTT.

The J gene is TRBJ2-7, the V gene TRBV27, with D possibly matching TRBD2 (5 bases). Germline assignment: CDR1 MNHEY and CDR2 SMNVEV (reference sequence). The CDR3 spans 15 residues. Trimming took off 3 bases at V and 4 bases at J, with 16 bases between the two ends. The CDR3 loop is CASSLKGRGSYEQYF. DNA for the CDR3: TGTGCCAGCAGTTTGAAGGGCCGGGGATCTTACGAGCAGTACTTC.

In nucleotides, the CDR3 is TGTGCCAGCAGTCAGGGGCTCAGCTATGGCTACACCTTC. Its translation is CASSQGLSYGYTF. The rearrangement joins TRBV6-1 to TRBJ1-2; tentative D call: TRBD1 (6 bases). Germline-derived CDR1 and CDR2 are MNHNS and SASEGT. The CDR3 totals 13 residues. The V end lost 5 bases, the J end lost 4 bases, and 11 bases lay between the germline ends.

This clonotype has a handful of counts. The V gene is TRBV29-1, the J gene TRBJ1-2; D is uncertain. Trimming pared 7 bases from V and 3 bases from J, leaving 12 bases between. The germline CDR1 and CDR2 sequences are SQVTM and ANQGSEA. The CDR3 covers 12 residues. This CDR3 reads CSGREEDYGYTF. For the CDR3, the DNA is TGCAGCGGGCGAGAAGAAGACTATGGCTACACCTTC. Supplemented by reference TRBV29-1 and TRBJ1-2, the full variable domain reads SAVISQKPSRDICQRGTSLTIQCQVDSQVTMMFWYRQQPGQSLTLIATANQGSEATYESGFVIDKFPISRPNLTFSTLTVSNMSPEDSSIYLCSGREEDYGYTFGSGTRLTVV.

The CDR3 sequence: CASSLLAGGLEQYF. The CDR3 coding sequence is TGTGCCAGCAGTTTACTAGCGGGGGGGCTCGAGCAGTACTTC. The V gene is TRBV27, the J gene TRBJ2-7, with 12 bases matching TRBD2. The J segment lost 6 bases and the V segment lost 2 bases, leaving 2 bases of the junction unmatched. The CDR3 is 14 amino acids. From germline, CDR1 is MNHEY and CDR2 SMNVEV (reference sequence).

This clonotype was seen only a few times. J is TRBJ1-1 and V is TRBV12-3 or TRBV12-4, with D possibly being TRBD1 (5 bases). The CDR3 loop spans 13 amino acids. The V gene lost 7 bases and the J gene lost 1 base, with 10 bases spanning the gap. CDR3 sequence (DNA): TGTGCCAGCACTCCCGACAGGAACACTGAAGCTTTCTTT. This translates into CASTPDRNTEAFF.

This clonotype was observed a handful of times. The chain uses TRBV5-1 and TRBJ2-1; TRBD2 is a possible D gene (6 bases). With 0 bases removed from V and 4 bases from J, the gap between germline ends came to 8 bases. This CDR3 has 14 amino acids. Germline V gene lookup returns CDR1 SGHRS and CDR2 YFSETQ. The CDR3 region is CASSLGDWYNEQFF. The CDR3 nucleotides are TGCGCCAGCAGCTTGGGGGACTGGTACAATGAGCAGTTCTTC. The full variable domain, rest sourced from reference TRBV5-1 and TRBJ2-1, is KAGVTQTPRYLIKTRGQQVTLSCSPISGHRSVSWYQQTPGQGLQFLFEYFSETQRNKGNFPGRFSGRQFSNSRSEMNVSTLELGDSALYLCASSLGDWYNEQFFGPGTRLTVL.

The chain employs TRBV12-3 or TRBV12-4 and TRBJ1-5; D call uncertain. There are 15 residues in the CDR3. Trimming removed 1 base from V and 0 bases from J, with 7 bases in between. DNA of the CDR3: TGTGCCAGCAGTTTAGAAATATATAGCAATCAGCCCCAGCATTTT. This gives the protein CASSLEIYSNQPQHF.

This chain connects TRBV11-2 to TRBJ2-3; D not resolved. The V end lost 5 bases, the J end lost 3 bases, and 15 bases lay between the germline ends. The CDR3 runs 15 residues. Germline CDR1 SGHAT, CDR2 FQNNGV. The CDR3 sequence is CASSRERVGTDTQYF. The CDR3, as DNA: TGTGCCAGCAGCCGAGAAAGGGTGGGGACAGATACGCAGTATTTT.

The rearrangement links TRBV12-3 or TRBV12-4 to TRBJ2-2; unclear D gene. This CDR3 has 16 amino acids. Trimming took off 10 bases at V and 1 base at J, with 19 bases between the two ends. This CDR3 reads CATCATDRLNTGELFF. CDR3 nucleotides: TGTGCCACCTGTGCGACCGACCGGTTGAACACCGGGGAGCTGTTTTTT.

V gene TRBV4-1 combines with J gene TRBJ2-7, with TRBD2 identical over 12 bases. The CDR3 has 17 residues. The V segment lost 3 bases and the J segment 2 bases; nucleotides outside the gene matches: 8. CDR1 and CDR2 (germline): MGHRA, YSYEKL. CDR3 in amino acids: CASSQETRLAGAYEQYF. CDR3 in DNA: TGCGCCAGCAGCCAGGAAACCCGACTAGCGGGAGCCTACGAGCAGTACTTC.

In this sample, this clonotype turned up once. This may be a read error: a much more frequent sequence differs by one nucleotide. Lacking the conserved final phenylalanine or tryptophan, this CDR3 likely reflects a read error. V is TRBV12-3 or TRBV12-4 and J is TRBJ1-1, with unresolved D. The CDR3 consists of 14 residues. The V end was cut by 5 bases, the J end by 2 bases, with 12 bases between. The CDR3 region has the DNA TGTGCCAGCAGTCCCCAGGCTGTTAACACTGAAGCTTTCCTT. This translates into CASSPQAVNTEAFL.

The rearrangement links TRBV12-3 or TRBV12-4 to TRBJ1-5, with D unclear. This CDR3 has 13 amino acids. V gave up 7 bases and J gave up 6 bases, with 13 bases separating them. CDR3 nucleotides: TGTGCCAGCACCCAAAACCCCTTTCAGCCCCAGCATTTT. It codes for CASTQNPFQPQHF.

This chain uses TRBV10-3 with TRBJ2-7; 8 bases align to TRBD2. The CDR3 sequence is 12 residues long. The V gene's germline CDR1 is ENHRY and CDR2 SYGVKD. Unmatched junction bases numbered 4, after V lost 10 bases and J lost 2 bases. CDR3 sequence: CATAGGAYEQYF. The CDR3 nucleotides are TGTGCCACCGCCGGGGGGGCCTACGAGCAGTACTTC.

This clonotype appeared a few times. The chain couples TRBV20-1 to TRBJ1-6; perhaps TRBD1 as D (6 bases). The ends were cut back, 3 bases at V and 0 bases at J, with 9 bases in the middle. The CDR3 is 15 residues long. Germline V gives CDR1 DFQATT, CDR2 SNEGSKA (reference sequence). CDR3 protein: CSARQGSSYNSPLHF. The CDR3 DNA sequence: TGCAGTGCTAGGCAGGGGAGCTCCTATAATTCACCCCTCCACTTT.

This clonotype was counted only a few times. This chain joins TRBV29-1 and TRBJ2-7, with 7 bases matching TRBD1. Germline loops: CDR1 SQVTM, CDR2 ANQGSEA. V trimming: 3 bases; J trimming: 7 bases; junction bases outside the gene matches: 6. The CDR3 sequence is 12 residues long. CDR3 in amino acids: CSVETGKGEQYF. CDR3 coding DNA: TGCAGCGTTGAGACAGGGAAAGGTGAGCAGTACTTC.

The CDR3 is CATSRPGTSGSDEQFF. The CDR3 DNA reads TGTGCCACCAGCAGACCCGGGACTAGCGGGAGTGATGAGCAGTTCTTC. The chain links TRBV15 to TRBJ2-1, with 14 bases fitting TRBD2. Germline loops: CDR1 LNHNV, CDR2 YYDKDF (reference sequence). V was pared by 2 bases and J by 8 bases, with 5 bases of the junction left unmatched. This CDR3 is 16 amino acids long.

This clonotype was picked up a small number of times. The chain links TRBV7-6 to TRBJ1-6; D unclear. Trimming pared 1 base from V and 8 bases from J, leaving 12 bases between. CDR3 size: 15 residues. CDR1 is SGHVS and CDR2 is FNYEAQ in the germline V gene. CDR3 coding DNA: TGTGCCAGCAGCTTAGATGCCCAGAGGGATTCACCCCTCCACTTT. Its protein is CASSLDAQRDSPLHF.